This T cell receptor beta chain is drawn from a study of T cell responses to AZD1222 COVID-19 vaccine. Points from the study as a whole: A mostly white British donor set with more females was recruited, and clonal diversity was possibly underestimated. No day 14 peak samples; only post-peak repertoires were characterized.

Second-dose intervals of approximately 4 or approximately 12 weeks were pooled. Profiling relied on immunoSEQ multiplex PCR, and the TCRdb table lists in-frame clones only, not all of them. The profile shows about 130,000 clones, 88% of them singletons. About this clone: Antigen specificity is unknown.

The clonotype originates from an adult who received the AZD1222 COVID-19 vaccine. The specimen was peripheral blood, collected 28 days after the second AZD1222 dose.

The CDR3 region has the DNA TGTGCCAGCAGCTTATTGGGGAATGAAAAACTGTTTTTT. Protein sequence: CASSLLGNEKLFF. This chain links TRBV13 with TRBJ1-4, with unresolved D. The CDR3 runs to 13 residues. V shed 2 bases and J shed 5 bases, with 6 bases lying between them. Germline V gives CDR1 PRHDT, CDR2 FYEKMQ (reference sequence).